The sequence of this TCR beta chain was determined in a study of OX40 agonist ivuxolimab in advanced cancers. Study-wide background: Three patients, one with hepatocellular carcinoma and two with cutaneous melanoma, responded partially.

TCRdb keeps only in-frame clones here, not all; method: immunoSEQ multiplex PCR. Of under 85,000 clones in the sample, about 73% were seen once. Germline V gene sequence: CDR1 SGHRS, CDR2 YFSETQ. There are 14 residues in the CDR3. Trimming shortened V by 9 bases and J by 3 bases, and 15 bases separated the two germline ends. Notes on the study in general: Dose levels from 0.1 to 3.0 mg/kg saw CD4+ and CD8+ blood T cells expand clonally by week 6.

On this clone: No antigen is known for it.

This receptor was taken from an adult with an advanced solid tumor such as melanoma, head and neck, liver or kidney cancer. This rearrangement joins TRBV5-1 to TRBJ2-2; D not certain. The source material was CD4+ or CD8+ T cells sorted from blood, sampled in a trial of the OX40 agonist ivuxolimab. The CDR3 DNA reads TGCGCCACCCGCGAGAGTACGGACACCGGGGAGCTGTTTTTT. Its translation is CATRESTDTGELFF.